This passage covers 18 T cell receptor beta chains from one sample sequenced in a study of blood T cell repertoires in COVID-19. Using immunoSEQ multiplex PCR, the repertoire was profiled, and TCRdb retains in-frame clones only, with some absent. The sample records roughly 250,000 clones, around 90% being singletons. The sample taken for sequencing was peripheral blood. The receptors shown here come from a woman aged 30 to 39 with acute or convalescent COVID-19.

The chain employs TRBV10-3 and TRBJ1-4; the match to TRBD1 covers 11 bases. This CDR3 has 18 residues. The V and J ends lost 2 bases and 8 bases, in that order; junction bases with no gene match: 13. Germline-derived CDR1 and CDR2 are ENHRY and SYGVKD. The CDR3 reads CAISELGQGAPKGEKLFF. CDR3 nucleotide sequence: TGTGCCATCAGTGAGCTCGGACAGGGGGCCCCAAAGGGGGAAAAACTGTTTTTT.

The V gene is TRBV19, the J gene TRBJ1-1; possibly TRBD1 for D (5 bases). Looked up from germline, CDR1 is LNHDA and CDR2 is SQIVND (reference sequence). The CDR3 spans 12 residues. V lost 6 bases and J lost 7, with 12 bases in between. The CDR3 nucleotides read TGTGCCAGTAGAGAAGGGGATAATGAAGCTTTCTTT. Amino acid sequence: CASREGDNEAFF.

CDR3 in DNA: TGTGCCAGCAGTGAAGAGGTAGCGGCCCCAGATACGCAGTATTTT. Translation gives CASSEEVAAPDTQYF. This sequence joins TRBV6-1 and TRBJ2-3, with D perhaps matching TRBD2 (6 bases). The V gene's germline CDR1 is MNHNS and CDR2 SASEGT. The CDR3 is 15 residues long. Trimming pared 1 base from V and 4 bases from J, leaving 12 bases between.

This chain connects TRBV3-1 (or the pseudogene TRBV3-2) to TRBJ2-1, with 9 positions matching TRBD1. The CDR3 sequence is 15 residues long. With V trimmed by 4 bases and J by 3 bases, 4 bases remained unmatched. Germline V CDR1 and CDR2: LGHDT, YNNKEL (reference sequence). The DNA for the CDR3 is TGTGCCAGCAGCCCCCGGACAGGGGACTACAATGAGCAGTTCTTC. Translation gives CASSPRTGDYNEQFF.

In its sample, this clone was seen once. The chain recombines TRBV12-5 with TRBJ1-2; no definite D call. Germline lookup yields CDR1 LGHNT and CDR2 FRNRAP. The V gene lost 5 bases and the J gene lost 8 bases, with 18 bases spanning the gap. The CDR3 length is 14 residues. CDR3 in DNA: TGTGCTAGTGGTCCCCCCCTTCCAGGAAAGGGCTACACCTTC. As protein: CASGPPLPGKGYTF.

Points on this clone: Possible read error: a much larger clone is one base away. The chain recombines TRBV11-3 with TRBJ2-1; TRBD1 agrees at 11 bases. There are 14 residues in the CDR3. J was trimmed by 6 bases and V by 4 bases; bases with no gene match: 2. Germline CDR1 SGHNT, CDR2 YENEEA. CDR3 in amino acids: CASSSGTGGNEQFF. CDR3 DNA sequence: TGTGCCAGCAGCTCCGGGACAGGGGGCAATGAGCAGTTCTTC.

The rearrangement uses TRBV7-2 and TRBJ2-3, with 14 bases matching TRBD2. The CDR3 spans 19 residues. CDR1 is SGHTA, CDR2 FQGNSA, per germline. V lost 4 bases, J lost 0 bases, and 9 bases stayed unmatched. In DNA, the CDR3 is TGTGCCAGCAGCTCCCGCCTGGGACTAGCGGGAGTGAGCACAGATACGCAGTATTTT. Translating it yields CASSSRLGLAGVSTDTQYF.

The V and J genes are TRBV6-5 and TRBJ1-1; no clear D. Germline V gene sequence: CDR1 MNHEY, CDR2 SVGAGI. This CDR3 spans 13 amino acids. V shed 7 bases and J shed 1 base, with 10 bases lying between them. The CDR3 here is CASTPGWNTEAFF. Here the CDR3 DNA reads TGTGCCAGCACCCCTGGCTGGAACACTGAAGCTTTCTTT.

This clone was found a few times. V is TRBV2 and J is TRBJ1-4; unclear D gene. CDR3 length: 14 residues. From germline, CDR1 is SNHLY and CDR2 FYNNEI. Trimming left V 4 bases short and J 8 bases short, with 14 bases between. The CDR3 region is CASSVRVGGEKLFF. DNA of the CDR3: TGTGCCAGCAGTGTACGGGTTGGTGGAGAAAAACTGTTTTTT.

V gene TRBV3-1 (or the pseudogene TRBV3-2) combines with J gene TRBJ2-3; the D gene is possibly TRBD1 (6 bases). The CDR3 is 15 amino acids. V dropped 4 bases and J dropped 3 bases, with 14 bases sitting between them. In germline, CDR1 is LGHDT, CDR2 YNNKEL (reference sequence). In DNA form, the CDR3 reads TGTGCCAGCAGCCCGCGACAGGTGGATACAGATACGCAGTATTTT. This gives the protein CASSPRQVDTDTQYF.

V usage is TRBV11-2 and J usage is TRBJ1-5; TRBD1 matches at 11 bases. The V and J ends lost 4 bases and 3 bases, in that order; junction bases with no gene match: 2. The CDR3 consists of 15 residues. Germline CDR1 and CDR2: SGHAT and FQNNGV. The CDR3 protein is CASSWTGGNNQPQHF. The CDR3 bases are TGTGCCAGCAGCTGGACAGGGGGCAACAATCAGCCCCAGCATTTT.

V and J are TRBV12-3 or TRBV12-4 and TRBJ2-7; D might be TRBD1 (5 bases). This CDR3 contains 13 residues. V lost 3 bases and J lost 8, with 14 bases in between. CDR3 sequence (DNA): TGTGCCAGCAGTTTGCAGGGCGTTAAGAAGCAGTACTTC. Protein sequence: CASSLQGVKKQYF.

This clone showed up just a few times. V gene TRBV2 combines with J gene TRBJ1-3; possible D gene TRBD1, 5 bases. V lost 6 bases to trimming and J lost 0 bases, with 9 bases between them. CDR1 is SNHLY, CDR2 FYNNEI, per germline. The CDR3 is 14 amino acids. CDR3: CASSATASGNTIYF. The CDR3 bases are TGTGCCAGCAGCGCGACAGCCTCTGGAAACACCATATATTTT.

This chain joins TRBV7-2 and TRBJ2-5; unclear D gene. CDR1 and CDR2 (germline): SGHTA, FQGNSA. The CDR3 consists of 11 residues. V was pared by 5 bases and J by 3 bases, with 4 bases between. The CDR3 region is CASSREETQYF. In nucleotides, the CDR3 is TGTGCCAGCAGCCGAGAAGAGACCCAGTACTTC.

The CDR3 spells CASRTVLSYSPPISEQFF. DNA of the CDR3: TGTGCCAGCAGAACCGTACTCTCTTACAGCCCCCCAATCAGTGAGCAGTTCTTC. The chain joins TRBV5-5 to TRBJ2-1; D is unresolved. This CDR3 contains 18 residues. V was pared by 5 bases and J by 9 bases, with 30 bases between. Germline-derived CDR1 and CDR2 are SGHKS and YYEKEE (reference sequence).

The table lists this clone with a few counts. The genes are TRBV7-9 and TRBJ1-2; perhaps TRBD1 as D (5 bases). With 0 bases removed from V and 5 bases from J, the gap between germline ends came to 7 bases. In germline, CDR1 is SEHNR, CDR2 FQNEAQ (reference sequence). This CDR3 is 13 amino acids long. CDR3 loop: CASSLAQGYGYTF. The CDR3 coding sequence is TGTGCCAGCAGCTTAGCCCAGGGTTATGGCTACACCTTC.

For the CDR3, the DNA is TGTGCCAGCTCACCACCCGCGGGGGCTCCGCGTAATGAGCAGTTCTTC. This translates into CASSPPAGAPRNEQFF. The chain is built from TRBV18 and TRBJ2-1; D might be TRBD2 (7 bases). Per the germline V gene, CDR1 is KGHSH and CDR2 is LQKENI. CDR3 length equals 16 residues. V lost 0 bases and J lost 7, with 16 bases in between. The full variable domain, its missing parts supplied by reference TRBV18 and TRBJ2-1, is NAGVMQNPRHLVRRRGQEARLRCSPMKGHSHVYWYRQLPEEGLKFMVYLQKENIIDESGMPKERFSAEFPKEGPSILRIQQVVRGDSAAYFCASSPPAGAPRNEQFFGPGTRLTVL.

The chain links TRBV11-3 to TRBJ2-3, with 7 bases that match TRBD2. Germline CDR1 reads SGHNT; CDR2 reads YENEEA. The CDR3 runs to 15 residues. V lost 8 bases to trimming and J lost 4 bases; unmatched junction nucleotides: 12. CDR3 sequence: CASSPGSGDPDTQYF. As DNA, the CDR3 is TGTGCCAGCTCCCCGGGGAGCGGGGATCCAGATACGCAGTATTTT.